This passage covers 28 T cell receptor beta chains from one sample sequenced in a study of blood T cells in healthy people across ages. Using a J-beta primer mix together with a sample-barcoded 5' primer, a second PCR was run for about 6 to 11 cycles. TCRdb reprocessed the 5' RACE reads via MiXCR and lists one record per CDR3 protein. In the table there are 1,100,000 or so distinct CDR3 sequences, roughly 45% of which are singletons. Sequences were obtained from blood. These receptors were taken from a woman in her sixties or seventies in good health.

The V call is TRBV6-6, the J call TRBJ2-3, with no clear D. This CDR3 region has 14 residues. The V and J ends lost 0 bases and 0 bases respectively, with 4 bases between them. CDR1 is MNHNY and CDR2 is SVGAGI in the germline V gene (reference sequence). For the CDR3, the DNA is TGTGCCAGCAGTTACTCACACAGCACAGATACGCAGTATTTT. Amino acid sequence: CASSYSHSTDTQYF.

This clonotype has more than one count but fewer than ten. The V gene is TRBV10-3, the J gene TRBJ2-3; TRBD2 agrees at 7 bases. Per germline, CDR1 ENHRY and CDR2 SYGVKD. The CDR3 totals 14 residues. The V segment lost 10 bases and the J segment 4 bases; nucleotides outside the gene matches: 11. CDR3 coding DNA: TGTGCCACCAGACTGGCGGGAGAGGCAGATACGCAGTATTTT. As protein: CATRLAGEADTQYF.

This clonotype was observed a handful of times. The chain is built from TRBV6-1 and TRBJ2-7; D gene uncertain. The CDR3 extends over 12 amino acids. Germline CDR1 and CDR2: MNHNS and SASEGT. V dropped 2 bases and J dropped 4 bases, with 6 bases sitting between them. CDR3 DNA sequence: TGTGCCAGCAGTGAAAGGGTATACGAGCAGTACTTC. It translates to CASSERVYEQYF.

Only a few counts were recorded for this clonotype. The chain uses TRBV12-3 or TRBV12-4 and TRBJ2-1; D unresolved. The V end lost 3 bases, the J end lost 0 bases, and 6 bases lay between the germline ends. CDR3 size: 14 residues. The CDR3 sequence: CASSLSNSYNEQFF. In DNA form, the CDR3 reads TGTGCCAGCAGTTTGAGCAACTCCTACAATGAGCAGTTCTTC.

The CDR3 sequence: CSARVEGGNYGYTF. The CDR3 DNA reads as TGCAGTGCTAGAGTAGAAGGGGGCAACTATGGCTACACCTTC. V and J are TRBV20-1 and TRBJ1-2, with 7 nucleotides matching TRBD1. The CDR3 is made up of 14 amino acids. CDR1 is DFQATT and CDR2 is SNEGSKA in the germline V gene (reference sequence). The V segment lost 1 base and the J segment 2 bases; nucleotides outside the gene matches: 4.

The chain has TRBV7-6 and TRBJ2-1, with 9 nucleotides matching TRBD2. The CDR3 has 21 amino acids. The germline V gene has CDR1 SGHVS and CDR2 FNYEAQ. The ends lost 1 base at V and 5 bases at J; junction bases unmatched: 21. The CDR3 region has the DNA TGTGCCAGCAGCTTAGTGTCGGGGTTGCGGGAGGGCCCAACCACCAACAATGAGCAGTTCTTC. It specifies CASSLVSGLREGPTTNNEQFF.

This chain connects TRBV27 to TRBJ1-1, with D tentatively TRBD1 (5 bases). Deletions cut 5 bases from V and 5 bases from J, with 15 bases between. Germline V gene lookup returns CDR1 MNHEY and CDR2 SMNVEV (reference sequence). The CDR3 runs to 14 residues. CDR3 sequence: CASSQPGRVTEAFF. The CDR3 DNA reads as TGTGCCAGCAGTCAACCCGGCAGGGTTACTGAAGCTTTCTTT.

This clonotype was recorded a few times. The chain joins TRBV7-2 to TRBJ2-3, with D uncertain. V gave up 2 bases and J gave up 6 bases, with 9 bases separating them. The CDR3 contains 13 residues. The germline gives CDR1 SGHTA, CDR2 FQGNSA. Here the CDR3 reads CASSLPGGDTQYF. CDR3 sequence (DNA): TGTGCCAGCAGCTTACCTGGTGGGGATACGCAGTATTTT.

The sample holds one count of this clonotype. The chain carries TRBV15 and TRBJ2-4, with a tentative D call TRBD2 (6 bases). The J call may be wrong; the DNA end is better matched by TRBJ2-7. This CDR3 has 12 residues. Germline V lookup: CDR1 LNHNV, CDR2 YYDKDF (reference sequence). This CDR3 is CATSLEGYEQYF. The DNA for the CDR3 is TGTGCCACCAGTCTGGAGGGCTACGAGCAGTACTTC.

The V gene is TRBV12-3 or TRBV12-4, the J gene TRBJ2-1, with 9 nucleotides matching TRBD2. There are 14 residues in the CDR3. After removal of 8 bases from V and 6 bases from J, the junction contained 8 bases not matched to a gene. CDR3 sequence reads: CASRQTSGLNEQFF. CDR3 nucleotide sequence: TGTGCCAGCCGCCAGACTAGCGGCCTCAATGAGCAGTTCTTC.

This clonotype was seen a few times. This chain uses TRBV6-1 with TRBJ2-3; D perhaps matches TRBD2 (6 bases). V shed 8 bases and J shed 1 base, with 13 bases lying between them. Germline CDR1 reads MNHNS; CDR2 reads SASEGT. This CDR3 comprises 14 residues. The CDR3 DNA follows: TGTGCCAGCCTCTGGGAGGAAGGCACAGATACGCAGTATTTT. Translating it yields CASLWEEGTDTQYF.

This clonotype has more than one count but fewer than ten. The chain carries TRBV20-1 and TRBJ1-1; perhaps TRBD1 as D (5 bases). The CDR3 runs 15 residues. Germline values: CDR1 DFQATT, CDR2 SNEGSKA (reference sequence). The V gene lost 4 bases and the J gene lost 3 bases, with 18 bases spanning the gap. The CDR3 DNA follows: TGCAGTGCTAAAGACTCGGGGAGGGGCCACACTGAAGCTTTCTTT. It translates to CSAKDSGRGHTEAFF.

V usage is TRBV10-3 and J usage is TRBJ2-7; no definite D call. The germline V gene encodes CDR1 ENHRY and CDR2 SYGVKD. The V end lost 4 bases, the J end lost 0 bases, and 10 bases lay between the germline ends. This CDR3 has 14 amino acids. As DNA, the CDR3 is TGTGCCATCAGTGTTCGATCGAGCTCCTACGAGCAGTACTTC. Its protein is CAISVRSSSYEQYF.

Of note for this clonotype: Just one base apart from a much larger clone, this may be a read error. The V call is TRBV27, the J call TRBJ2-7, with D tentatively TRBD1 (6 bases). Looked up from germline, CDR1 is MNHEY and CDR2 is SMNVEV (reference sequence). This CDR3 contains 14 residues. The CDR3 sequence is CAGSLSGTNYEQYF. The CDR3 coding sequence is TGTGCCGGCAGTTTATCAGGGACAAACTACGAGCAGTACTTC.

The rearrangement links TRBV18 to TRBJ2-7, with TRBD1 matching 11 bases. CDR1 KGHSH and CDR2 LQKENI come from the germline V gene. This CDR3 has 15 amino acids. The ends lost 2 bases at V and 10 bases at J; junction bases unmatched: 10. The CDR3: CASSPVGQGAGEQYF. In DNA form, the CDR3 reads TGTGCCAGCTCACCAGTCGGACAGGGGGCAGGCGAACAGTACTTC.

This clonotype was counted only a few times. The chain has TRBV3-1 and TRBJ2-1; D may be TRBD2 (6 bases). CDR1 and CDR2 (germline): LGHDT, YNNKEL (reference sequence). V lost 0 bases to trimming and J lost 8 bases, with 14 bases between them. This CDR3 is 15 amino acids long. CDR3 bases: TGTGCCAGCAGCCAAGATGTAACCGGAGGGGATGAGCAGTTCTTC. Encoded protein: CASSQDVTGGDEQFF.

The CDR3 bases are TGTGCCAGCAGCTTAGCTGGGGATAACTACGAGCAGTACTTC. Its translation is CASSLAGDNYEQYF. This rearrangement joins TRBV7-9 to TRBJ2-7; unclear D gene. The CDR3 length is 14 residues. The V end was cut by 0 bases, the J end by 3 bases, with 9 bases between. Germline loops: CDR1 SEHNR, CDR2 FQNEAQ (reference sequence). Together with reference TRBV7-9 and TRBJ2-7, the CDR3 gives the full variable domain: DTGVSQNPRHKITKRGQNVTFRCDPISEHNRLYWYRQTLGQGPEFLTYFQNEAQLEKSRLLSDRFSAERPKGSFSTLEIQRTEQGDSAMYLCASSLAGDNYEQYFGPGTRLTVT.

This clonotype was seen more than once but under ten times. J is TRBJ2-7 and V is TRBV29-1, with D possibly TRBD2 on 5 matching bases. The CDR3 has 13 amino acids. The V gene lost 3 bases and the J gene lost 7 bases, with 16 bases spanning the gap. CDR1 and CDR2 from the germline V gene are SQVTM and ANQGSEA. The CDR3 sequence: CSVDGGFDNEQYF. CDR3 sequence (DNA): TGCAGCGTTGACGGCGGGTTCGACAATGAGCAGTACTTC.

V gene TRBV24-1 combines with J gene TRBJ2-3; tentatively, D is TRBD2 (5 bases). V lost 3 bases, J lost 2 bases, and 11 bases lay in between. Germline lookup yields CDR1 KGHDR and CDR2 SFDVKD. The CDR3 has 15 amino acids. The CDR3 DNA reads as TGTGCCACCAGTGATATACGGGAAAACACAGATACGCAGTATTTT. It codes for CATSDIRENTDTQYF.

Only a few counts were recorded for this clonotype. Here the CDR3 reads CASSLTGLKETQYF. In DNA form, the CDR3 reads TGTGCCAGCAGTTTGACAGGGTTGAAAGAGACCCAGTACTTC. This rearrangement joins TRBV28 to TRBJ2-5; TRBD1 matches at 7 bases. V lost 3 bases and J lost 3; bases outside the gene matches: 4. CDR3 length equals 14 residues. Germline V gene sequence: CDR1 MDHEN, CDR2 SYDVKM.

The chain combines TRBV15 with TRBJ2-7; tentatively, D is TRBD2 (5 bases). Germline V gives CDR1 LNHNV, CDR2 YYDKDF (reference sequence). V was shortened by 0 bases and J by 5 bases, with 5 bases between the two germline ends. The CDR3 spans 12 residues. The CDR3 bases are TGTGCCACCAGCAGAGACGGGGACGAGCAGTACTTC. Residues: CATSRDGDEQYF.

The chain combines TRBV12-3 or TRBV12-4 with TRBJ2-1; D is uncertain. The CDR3 has 12 residues. Between the trimmed V and J ends, which lost 7 bases and 5 bases, there was a span of 9 bases. The CDR3 DNA sequence: TGTGCCAGCAAACGGCAAAACAATGAGCAGTTCTTC. This sequence encodes CASKRQNNEQFF.

This clonotype was counted between two and nine times. The rearrangement joins TRBV6-2 or TRBV6-3 to TRBJ2-1; 8 nucleotides line up with TRBD1. The junction had 7 bases not matched to a gene; V was cut back by 5 bases and J by 7 bases. The CDR3 consists of 14 residues. CDR1 is MNHEY, CDR2 SVGEGT, per germline. The CDR3 region is CASSPRTGWNEQFF. The CDR3 DNA reads TGTGCCAGCAGTCCGCGGACAGGGTGGAATGAGCAGTTCTTC.

This clonotype was observed a handful of times. The genes are TRBV5-1 and TRBJ1-5, with 9 bases matching TRBD1. The germline gives CDR1 SGHRS, CDR2 YFSETQ. This CDR3 has 15 amino acids. J gave up 6 bases and V 4 bases, and 8 bases lay outside the gene matches. The CDR3 DNA sequence: TGCGCCAGCAGCGCGGGACAGGGCGGATCTCAGCCCCAGCATTTT. Translation gives CASSAGQGGSQPQHF.

The J gene is TRBJ2-1, the V gene TRBV7-2, with TRBD2 matching 11 bases. The DNA end favors TRBJ2-7, so the J call may be wrong. This CDR3 region has 15 residues. Germline CDR1 SGHTA, CDR2 FQGNSA. The CDR3 sequence: CASSLTSGAVNEQYF. Written as DNA, the CDR3 is TGTGCCAGCAGCTTGACTAGCGGGGCGGTCAATGAGCAGTACTTC.

The CDR3 sequence is CASSIPGRISMNTEAFF. In nucleotides, the CDR3 is TGTGCCAGCAGTATCCCGGGACGGATTTCAATGAACACTGAAGCTTTCTTT. This chain joins TRBV28 and TRBJ1-1, with D perhaps TRBD1 (5 bases). CDR1 MDHEN and CDR2 SYDVKM come from the germline V gene. V shed 5 bases and J shed 0 bases, with 19 bases lying between them. The CDR3 spans 17 residues.

The chain combines TRBV5-1 with TRBJ1-2; no clear D. V lost 2 bases and J 13 bases, leaving 12 bases between the germline ends. The CDR3 is 11 residues long. CDR1 and CDR2 from the germline V gene are SGHRS and YFSETQ. The CDR3 DNA reads TGCGCCAGCAGCTTTTCGGGCAGGAGCACCTTC. This sequence encodes CASSFSGRSTF.

As for this clonotype: The junction differs from germline at one of its ends, possibly a read error. CDR3 coding DNA: TGTGCCGGGAGTCCCGGGACAGGGAACTATGGCTACACCTTC. This codes for CAGSPGTGNYGYTF. This chain links TRBV30 with TRBJ1-2; 9 bases line up with TRBD1. This CDR3 is 14 amino acids long. The germline CDR1 and CDR2 sequences are GTSNPN and SVGIG (reference sequence).